One TCR beta chain is described in this entry. This entry comes from a study of OX40 agonist ivuxolimab in advanced cancers. The germline V gene has CDR1 SNHLY and CDR2 FYNNEI. V was pared by 3 bases and J by 1 base, with 3 bases between. This CDR3 has 13 amino acids. Measured with immunoSEQ multiplex PCR; TCRdb has only the in-frame clones, and not every one. The data show about 73,000 clones, 75% to 95% seen once. The source was CD4+ or CD8+ T cells sorted from blood, collected in a trial of the OX40 agonist ivuxolimab. The chain carries TRBV2 and TRBJ2-2, with D uncertain. The clonotype comes from an adult with an advanced solid tumor such as melanoma, head and neck, liver or kidney cancer. The CDR3 DNA follows: TGTGCCAGCAGTGAGGAGAACACCGGGGAGCTGTTTTTT. Translating gives CASSEENTGELFF.